This TCR beta chain was identified during a study of cytomegalovirus exposure and HLA in healthy donors. Primers included in the PCR were 60 Vbeta and 13 Jbeta primers. TCRdb's table, derived via immunoSEQ multiplex PCR, lists solely in-frame clones and lacks some. The top ten clones hold approximately 5% of a sample with about 190,000 clones, less than 85% of them seen once. The sample taken for sequencing was PBMCs. The source is a man aged 30-40 years in good health and CMV-seropositive.

This chain's CDR3 is CASSRLDRYSNQPQHF. For the CDR3, the DNA is TGTGCCAGTAGTAGGCTTGACAGGTATAGCAATCAGCCCCAGCATTTT. J is TRBJ1-5 and V is TRBV19; D perhaps matches TRBD1 (6 bases). This CDR3 spans 16 amino acids. V was clipped by 4 bases and J by 0 bases, with 13 bases between them. Germline values: CDR1 LNHDA, CDR2 SQIVND (reference sequence).